This entry lists 16 T cell receptor beta chains sequenced from one sample in a study of regulatory T cells in long-lasting Graves disease. Arm-PCR of CDR3 regions with iRepertoire HTBI primers generated TCR beta libraries. TCRdb re-called the multiplex PCR reads with MiXCR, one entry per CDR3 protein. This table holds about 220,000 distinct CDR3 sequences, roughly 18% found once. The sample's time point: newly diagnosed GD, antithyroid drugs for less than 3 months. Extracted RNA from PBMCs served as the source of the TCR library. These records were also assigned to another study, of T cells in Graves' hyperthyroidism and ophthalmopathy.

The input for sequencing was peripheral blood mononuclear cells (PBMCs), taken at new diagnosis, from a patient treated with antithyroid drugs. These TCRs come from a woman in her 30s with Graves disease.

This clonotype was seen many times. The chain joins TRBV11-2 to TRBJ2-3; 11 bases agree with TRBD2. The CDR3 spans 15 residues. Germline V gene sequence: CDR1 SGHAT, CDR2 FQNNGV. V shed 4 bases, J shed 7 bases, and the junction held 7 bases outside the gene matches. CDR3 residues: CASSSLAGEAYTQYF. The DNA for the CDR3 is TGTGCCAGCAGCTCACTAGCGGGAGAGGCGTATACGCAGTATTTT.

This clonotype was seen many times. The chain is built from TRBV6-1 and TRBJ1-5; the match to TRBD1 covers 10 bases. This CDR3 contains 18 residues. Trimming cost V 6 bases and J 1 base; bases outside gene matches: 12. Germline-derived CDR1 and CDR2 are MNHNS and SASEGT. The CDR3 loop reads CASRAGTGAYTSNQPQHF. The CDR3 nucleotides are TGTGCCAGCAGGGCCGGGACAGGGGCTTATACGAGCAATCAGCCCCAGCATTTT.

This clonotype showed up many times. This chain joins TRBV6-2 or TRBV6-3 and TRBJ2-3; no clear D gene. The CDR3 covers 15 residues. Trimming took 6 bases from V and 2 from J, leaving 15 bases between them. The germline V gene encodes CDR1 MNHEY and CDR2 SVGEGT. As DNA, the CDR3 is TGTGCCAGCAGGCCGGGCCCCGCGTCCACAGATACGCAGTATTTT. It encodes CASRPGPASTDTQYF.

In this sample, this clonotype turned up many times. The chain links TRBV6-1 to TRBJ2-7; D assignment may be TRBD1 or TRBD2 (5 bases each). The CDR3 totals 14 residues. Germline values: CDR1 MNHNS, CDR2 SASEGT. Trimming pared 6 bases from V and 2 bases from J, leaving 14 bases between. The CDR3 DNA sequence: TGTGCCAGCAGCTTCTCCGAGGGGACCTACGAGCAGTACTTC. It specifies CASSFSEGTYEQYF.

Only a few counts were recorded for this clonotype. This may stem from a read error, because a much larger clone lies one nucleotide away. Without the conserved terminal phenylalanine or tryptophan, this CDR3 likely stems from a read error. In DNA, the CDR3 is TGTGCCAGCAGCCAAGATCACAGGGACGATGGCTACACCCTC. It is translated as CASSQDHRDDGYTL. The chain couples TRBV3-1 to TRBJ1-2; TRBD1 is a possible D gene (6 bases). Deletions cut 0 bases from V and 6 bases from J, with 11 bases between. The CDR3 loop spans 14 amino acids. Germline V CDR1 and CDR2: LGHDT, YNNKEL (reference sequence).

The chain links TRBV28 to TRBJ2-7, with TRBD1 as a possible D gene (6 bases). Between the trimmed V and J ends, which lost 4 bases and 3 bases, there was a span of 16 bases. This CDR3 has 15 residues. Per the germline V gene, CDR1 is MDHEN and CDR2 is SYDVKM. CDR3 sequence (DNA): TGTGCCAGCAGTTCGTCGGGACAAGGGAACTACGAGCAGTACTTC. Its protein is CASSSSGQGNYEQYF.

The genes are TRBV4-1 and TRBJ2-3; D remains unclear. Germline V lookup: CDR1 MGHRA, CDR2 YSYEKL. V lost 1 base and J 2 bases, leaving 19 bases between the germline ends. This CDR3 comprises 18 residues. CDR3 DNA sequence: TGCGCCAGCAGCCAAGGAAGGACGCTATGGACCTACACAGATACGCAGTATTTT. It is translated as CASSQGRTLWTYTDTQYF.

This clonotype has a handful of counts. The rearrangement joins TRBV7-2 to TRBJ1-2; TRBD1 is a possible D gene (5 bases). Trimming took 5 bases from V and 1 from J, leaving 8 bases between them. This CDR3 has 13 residues. Germline assignment: CDR1 SGHTA and CDR2 FQGNSA. The CDR3 loop reads CASSADSNYGYTF. CDR3 in DNA: TGTGCCAGCAGCGCCGACAGTAACTATGGCTACACCTTC.

This clonotype has ten or more counts. V and J are TRBV7-3 and TRBJ2-2, with D possibly matching TRBD1 (6 bases). The germline V gene has CDR1 SGHTA and CDR2 FQGTGA. The CDR3 loop spans 15 amino acids. Deletions cut 5 bases from V and 2 bases from J, with 12 bases between. The CDR3 protein is CASSRDRRNTGELFF. DNA of the CDR3: TGTGCCAGCAGCCGTGACAGGAGAAACACCGGGGAGCTGTTTTTT.

Comment on this clonotype: This may be a read error: a much more frequent sequence differs by one nucleotide. The V and J genes are TRBV5-1 and TRBJ1-1; the D is unclear. Looked up from germline, CDR1 is SGHRS and CDR2 is YFSETQ. The CDR3 has 15 residues. Trimming pared 1 base from V and 1 base from J, leaving 11 bases between. CDR3 region: CASSLLGRTNTEAFF. The CDR3 bases are TGCGCCAGCAGCTTGTTGGGCAGGACGAACACTGAAGCTTTCTTT.

With regard to this clonotype: It may be a read error: a sequence one base away is much more abundant. This rearrangement joins TRBV9 to TRBJ1-2, with 8 bases lining up with TRBD1. This CDR3 has 13 amino acids. CDR1 is SGDLS and CDR2 is YYNGEE in the germline V gene. V was pared by 4 bases and J by 6 bases, with 5 bases of the junction left unmatched. Here the CDR3 reads CASSQGQGHGYTF. CDR3 nucleotide sequence: TGTGCCAGCAGCCAAGGACAGGGTCATGGCTACACCTTC.

This chain joins TRBV10-3 and TRBJ2-7; D call uncertain. This CDR3 contains 15 residues. The germline CDR1 and CDR2 sequences are ENHRY and SYGVKD. Trimming stripped 0 bases from V and 0 bases from J, with 9 bases between. The CDR3 sequence is CAISESRSRSYEQYF. The CDR3, as DNA: TGTGCCATCAGTGAGTCTAGGTCCCGCTCCTACGAGCAGTACTTC.

This clonotype was detected ten times or more. The chain combines TRBV11-2 with TRBJ2-7; D uncertain. Per the germline V gene, CDR1 is SGHAT and CDR2 is FQNNGV. CDR3 length: 13 amino acids. Deletions cut 8 bases from V and 4 bases from J, with 15 bases between. CDR3 loop: CASRLGPGYEQYF. The CDR3 nucleotides are TGTGCCAGCCGACTTGGCCCGGGTTACGAGCAGTACTTC.

V and J are TRBV15 and TRBJ2-5; D possibly corresponds to TRBD2 (5 bases). CDR1 is LNHNV, CDR2 YYDKDF, per germline (reference sequence). CDR3 length: 13 residues. V was trimmed by 0 bases and J by 5 bases, leaving 7 bases between them. CDR3 sequence: CATSREKRETQYF. The CDR3 nucleotides read TGTGCCACCAGCAGAGAGAAGCGGGAGACCCAGTACTTC.

Regarding this clonotype: A read error may be the cause here, since a much bigger clone is one base away. The CDR3 reads CASSGTSGTVERFF. The CDR3 nucleotides are TGTGCCAGTAGTGGGACTAGCGGGACGGTTGAGCGGTTCTTC. The V gene is TRBV19, the J gene TRBJ2-1, with 13 positions matching TRBD2. The germline V gene has CDR1 LNHDA and CDR2 SQIVND (reference sequence). The CDR3 loop spans 14 amino acids.

The sample holds a few counts of this clonotype. This chain uses TRBV29-1 with TRBJ1-1, with D unclear. The V gene lost 3 bases and the J gene lost 3 bases, with 11 bases spanning the gap. The germline CDR1 and CDR2 sequences are SQVTM and ANQGSEA. CDR3 length: 13 residues. This CDR3 is CSVEGIGDTEAFF. CDR3 coding DNA: TGCAGCGTTGAGGGGATCGGGGACACTGAAGCTTTCTTT.